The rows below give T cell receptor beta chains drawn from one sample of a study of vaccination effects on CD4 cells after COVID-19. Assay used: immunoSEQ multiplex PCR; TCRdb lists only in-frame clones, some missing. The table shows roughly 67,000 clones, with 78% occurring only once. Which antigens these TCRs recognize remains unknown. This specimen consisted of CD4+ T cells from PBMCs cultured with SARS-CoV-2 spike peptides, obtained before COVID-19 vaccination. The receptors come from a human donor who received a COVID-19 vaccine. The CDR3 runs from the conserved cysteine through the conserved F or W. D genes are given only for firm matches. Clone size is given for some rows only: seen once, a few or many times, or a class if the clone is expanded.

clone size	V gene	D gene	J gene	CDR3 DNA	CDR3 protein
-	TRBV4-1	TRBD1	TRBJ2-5	TGCGCCAGCAGCCAAGAACAAGGGACAGCCCAAGAGACCCAGTACTTC	CASSQEQGTAQETQYF
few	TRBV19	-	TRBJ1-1	TGTGCCAGTAGTAGGACAGTGATCACTGAAGCTTTCTTT	CASSRTVITEAFF
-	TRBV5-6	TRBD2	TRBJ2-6	TGTGCCAGCAGCTTGGAACTAGCGGGTTCCGCTCGAGGGGCCAACGTCCTGACTTTC	CASSLELAGSARGANVLTF
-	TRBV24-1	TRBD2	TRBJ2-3	TGTGCCACCCAACTAGCGAGTAGCACAGATACGCAGTATTTT	CATQLASSTDTQYF
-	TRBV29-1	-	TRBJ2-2	TGCAGCGTTGAGGGACACGGACACGGGGAGCTGTTTTTT	CSVEGHGHGELFF
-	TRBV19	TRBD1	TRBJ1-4	TGTGCCAGTAGTAAGGACAGGGGGAATGAAAAACTGTTTTTT	CASSKDRGNEKLFF
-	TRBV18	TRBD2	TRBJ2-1	TGTGCCAGCTCACCAGTGAGGCGGGGGGGCTACAATGAGCAGTTCTTC	CASSPVRRGGYNEQFF
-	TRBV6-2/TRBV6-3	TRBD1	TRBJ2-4	TGTGCCAGCAGTTACTCCGGGACAGGGGTTCAAAACATTCAGTACTTC	CASSYSGTGVQNIQYF
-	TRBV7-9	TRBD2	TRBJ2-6	TGTGCCAGCAGCGAAGCGGGGGGAATCTCTGGGGCCAACGTCCTGACTTTC	CASSEAGGISGANVLTF
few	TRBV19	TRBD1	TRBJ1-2	TGTGCCAGTAGAGGACAGGGTTCGAAGGGCTACACCTTC	CASRGQGSKGYTF
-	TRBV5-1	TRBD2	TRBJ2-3	TGCGCCAGCAGCTTGGGACTCGGGGGGAACCGCGGGAACACAGATACGCAGTATTTT	CASSLGLGGNRGNTDTQYF
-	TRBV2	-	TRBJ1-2	TGTGCCAGCAGTGCGTCAAGGGGGACTAATGGCTACACCTTC	CASSASRGTNGYTF
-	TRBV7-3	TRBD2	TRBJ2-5	TGTGCCAGCAGCTCCCGGGGGGGCGGTCTCCCCCCCGAGACCCAGTACTTC	CASSSRGGGLPPETQYF
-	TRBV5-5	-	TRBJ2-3	TGTGCCAGCAGCTTGCCGCTTTTAAGGGAAGATACGCAGTATTTT	CASSLPLLREDTQYF
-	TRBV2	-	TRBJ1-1	TGTGCCAGCAGTGTAGTCTCCGAGAACACTGAAGCTTTCTTT	CASSVVSENTEAFF
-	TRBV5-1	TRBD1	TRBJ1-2	TGCGCCAGCAGCGGGGTAGGACAGGGCGCCTATGGCTACACCTTC	CASSGVGQGAYGYTF
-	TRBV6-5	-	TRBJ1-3	TGTGCCAGCAGGCTCATAGGGGGAAACACCATATATTTT	CASRLIGGNTIYF
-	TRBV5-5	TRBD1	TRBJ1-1	TGTGCCAGCAGCTTGGTTGGGACAGGGGTGGTAAACACTGAAGCTTTCTTT	CASSLVGTGVVNTEAFF
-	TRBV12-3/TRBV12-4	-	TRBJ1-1	TGTGCCAGCAGGCAGGGACTGGGCACTGAAGCTTTCTTT	CASRQGLGTEAFF
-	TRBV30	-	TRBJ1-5	TGTGCCTGGAGTGGTCACCCCGAGGGAAATCAGCCCCAGCATTTT	CAWSGHPEGNQPQHF
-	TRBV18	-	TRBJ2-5	TGTGCCAGCTCACCACCTGTCTTGGAGACCCAGTACTTC	CASSPPVLETQYF
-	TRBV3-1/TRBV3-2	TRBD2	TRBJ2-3	TGTGCCAGCAGCGACTTGGCGGGGGGGAAAACAGATACGCAGTATTTT	CASSDLAGGKTDTQYF